This entry lists 20 T cell receptor beta chains sequenced from one sample in a study of T cell changes during pregnancy in multiple sclerosis. Assay used: immunoSEQ multiplex PCR; TCRdb lists only in-frame clones, some missing. The table has about 75,000 clones, nearly 95% seen once. This material consisted of CD4+ T cells from peripheral blood mononuclear cells, taken after pregnancy. The receptors here all came from a female donor with multiple sclerosis, enrolled in a pregnancy study.

The V gene is TRBV30, the J gene TRBJ1-2; unclear D gene. The ends were cut back, 0 bases at V and 5 bases at J, with 10 bases in the middle. CDR1 and CDR2 (germline): GTSNPN, SVGIG (reference sequence). The CDR3 contains 13 residues. The CDR3 sequence is CAWSVNGGYGYTF. The CDR3 nucleotides read TGTGCCTGGAGTGTAAACGGCGGTTATGGCTACACCTTC.

Of note for this clone: At one end the junction does not follow the germline gene, possibly because of a read error. V usage is TRBV7-7 and J usage is TRBJ1-1, with 8 positions matching TRBD1. The germline CDR1 and CDR2 sequences are SSHAT and FNYEAQ (reference sequence). CDR3 length: 16 amino acids. DNA for the CDR3: TGTGCTAGCAGCCCATACTGGACAGGGAGCGACACTGAAGCTTTCTTT. This gives the protein CASSPYWTGSDTEAFF.

The chain is built from TRBV18 and TRBJ2-7; TRBD1 aligns across 10 bases. Germline CDR1 is KGHSH and CDR2 is LQKENI. The J segment lost 3 bases and the V segment lost 3 bases, leaving 5 bases of the junction unmatched. This CDR3 is built from 15 residues. The CDR3 sequence: CASSPGQGRDYEQYF. CDR3 in DNA: TGTGCCAGCTCACCGGGACAGGGGCGGGACTACGAGCAGTACTTC.

The V gene is TRBV5-1, the J gene TRBJ2-7; D is uncertain. Germline values: CDR1 SGHRS, CDR2 YFSETQ. CDR3 length equals 12 residues. V lost 6 bases, J lost 3 bases, and 10 bases lay in between. CDR3 loop: CASTSEHYEQYF. CDR3 DNA sequence: TGCGCCAGCACCTCGGAGCACTACGAGCAGTACTTC.

The chain couples TRBV5-3 to TRBJ2-5, with 7 nucleotides matching TRBD2. TRBV5-3 is noted as an ORF with a role that remains uncertain. With V trimmed by 4 bases and J by 5 bases, 2 bases remained unmatched. The length of the CDR3 is 12 residues. CDR3 coding DNA: TGTGCCAGAAGCCTGCGGGGGGAGACCCAGTACTTC. This translates into CARSLRGETQYF.

This clone was recorded once. V usage is TRBV9 and J usage is TRBJ1-1, with TRBD1 as a possible D gene (6 bases). V was clipped by 0 bases and J by 0 bases, with 12 bases between them. This CDR3 has 16 amino acids. Germline V gives CDR1 SGDLS, CDR2 YYNGEE. CDR3: CASSVEGVIMNTEAFF. The CDR3 nucleotides are TGTGCCAGCAGCGTAGAGGGGGTCATTATGAACACTGAAGCTTTCTTT.

The chain combines TRBV6-1 with TRBJ1-2, with a possible D match to TRBD1 (5 bases). Germline-derived CDR1 and CDR2 are MNHNS and SASEGT. The CDR3 totals 15 residues. Trimming left V 5 bases short and J 4 bases short, with 17 bases between. The DNA of the CDR3 is TGTGCCAGCAGTCACCAGGGATTAGTGGGCTATGGCTACACCTTC. It is translated as CASSHQGLVGYGYTF.

The V gene is TRBV14, the J gene TRBJ2-3; D call uncertain. Trimming cost V 3 bases and J 0 bases, with 10 bases left between them. Germline V lookup: CDR1 SGHDN, CDR2 FVKESK. The CDR3 contains 15 residues. As DNA, the CDR3 is TGTGCCAGCAGCCAGGGCCGCCACAGCACAGATACGCAGTATTTT. Protein: CASSQGRHSTDTQYF. The whole variable domain, filled in from reference TRBV14 and TRBJ2-3, reads EAGVTQFPSHSVIEKGQTVTLRCDPISGHDNLYWYRRVMGKEIKFLLHFVKESKQDESGMPNNRFLAERTGGTYSTLKVQPAELEDSGVYFCASSQGRHSTDTQYFGPGTRLTVL.

This clone was recorded once. The chain carries TRBV5-1 and TRBJ2-2; TRBD1 aligns across 7 bases. Trimming cost V 4 bases and J 5 bases; bases outside gene matches: 2. This CDR3 comprises 13 residues. The germline V gene encodes CDR1 SGHRS and CDR2 YFSETQ. CDR3 amino acids: CASSATGTGELFF. DNA of the CDR3: TGCGCCAGCAGCGCGACAGGGACCGGGGAGCTGTTTTTT.

This chain connects TRBV11-2 to TRBJ2-1; 10 nucleotides align to TRBD1. Germline V CDR1 and CDR2: SGHAT, FQNNGV. J gave up 8 bases and V 5 bases, and 6 bases lay outside the gene matches. The CDR3 covers 14 residues. CDR3 loop: CASSRVDRGDEQFF. Here the CDR3 DNA reads TGTGCCAGCAGCCGGGTGGACAGGGGGGATGAGCAGTTCTTC. Using reference TRBV11-2 and TRBJ2-1 for the parts outside the CDR3, the full variable domain is EAGVAQSPRYKIIEKRQSVAFWCNPISGHATLYWYQQILGQGPKLLIQFQNNGVVDDSQLPKDRFSAERLKGVDSTLKIQPAKLEDSAVYLCASSRVDRGDEQFFGPGTRLTVL.

The V call is TRBV29-1, the J call TRBJ2-3; D call uncertain. The CDR3 extends over 11 amino acids. Germline V CDR1 and CDR2: SQVTM, ANQGSEA. Trimming removed 8 bases from V and 0 bases from J, with 6 bases in between. For the CDR3, the DNA is TGCAGCAGAGGCAGCACAGATACGCAGTATTTT. It yields the protein CSRGSTDTQYF.

V and J are TRBV7-8 and TRBJ1-2; 8 nucleotides align to TRBD1. Germline V CDR1 and CDR2: SGHVS, FQNEAQ. This CDR3 region has 13 residues. The junction had 10 bases not matched to a gene; V was cut back by 5 bases and J by 11 bases. CDR3 in amino acids: CASSLRTGKGYTF. Here the CDR3 DNA reads TGTGCCAGCAGCCTCCGGACAGGGAAGGGGTACACCTTC. Complete variable domain (other parts from reference TRBV7-8 and TRBJ1-2): GAGVSQSPRYKVAKRGQDVALRCDPISGHVSLFWYQQALGQGPEFLTYFQNEAQLDKSGLPSDRFFAERPEGSVSTLKIQRTQQEDSAVYLCASSLRTGKGYTFGSGTRLTVV.

The chain is built from TRBV7-2 and TRBJ1-3; possible D gene TRBD1, 5 bases. This CDR3 has 13 amino acids. Trimming took 3 bases from V and 8 from J, leaving 11 bases between them. In germline, CDR1 is SGHTA, CDR2 FQGNSA. This CDR3 is CASSFGIGDTIYF. The CDR3 DNA follows: TGTGCCAGCAGCTTTGGGATAGGGGACACCATATATTTT.

This clone was seen only once. The V and J genes are TRBV5-6 and TRBJ2-5, with D hard to call. Germline CDR1 and CDR2: SGHDT and YYEEEE. The length of the CDR3 is 15 residues. The ends were cut back, 4 bases at V and 1 base at J, with 14 bases in the middle. CDR3: CASSQTRGPQETQYF. Here the CDR3 DNA reads TGTGCCAGCAGCCAGACCCGAGGCCCCCAAGAGACCCAGTACTTC.

V gene TRBV7-9 combines with J gene TRBJ1-1; perhaps TRBD1 as D (6 bases). The CDR3 contains 14 residues. Trimming removed 4 bases from V and 7 bases from J, with 16 bases in between. The germline V gene has CDR1 SEHNR and CDR2 FQNEAQ (reference sequence). CDR3 sequence: CASSSPTGRIEAFF. The CDR3 DNA sequence: TGTGCCAGCAGCTCGCCCACAGGGAGAATTGAAGCTTTCTTT.

The V call is TRBV7-8, the J call TRBJ1-3; D not certain. The V gene lost 1 base and the J gene lost 0 bases, with 10 bases spanning the gap. Germline values: CDR1 SGHVS, CDR2 FQNEAQ. This CDR3 is built from 16 residues. The CDR3 DNA follows: TGTGCCAGCAGCTTAGGCGGCCTCTACTCTGGAAACACCATATATTTT. Amino acid sequence: CASSLGGLYSGNTIYF.

Written as DNA, the CDR3 is TGTGCCAGCAGAGAACTACCGGGACAGGGAAGGAGTTGGGCCTACAATGAGCAGTTCTTC. The encoded protein is CASRELPGQGRSWAYNEQFF. The rearrangement joins TRBV6-1 to TRBJ2-1, with 9 bases aligning to TRBD1. The CDR3 has 20 amino acids. J gave up 2 bases and V 6 bases, and 20 bases lay outside the gene matches. Germline assignment: CDR1 MNHNS and CDR2 SASEGT.

This clone has just one count. The CDR3 protein is CATSRGPGFNEKLFF. As DNA, the CDR3 is TGTGCCACCAGCAGGGGCCCTGGATTTAATGAAAAACTGTTTTTT. The chain combines TRBV15 with TRBJ1-4, with D uncertain. The germline V gene encodes CDR1 LNHNV and CDR2 YYDKDF (reference sequence). Trimming pared 3 bases from V and 4 bases from J, leaving 12 bases between. The CDR3 consists of 15 residues.

The chain combines TRBV7-3 with TRBJ2-1, with a possible D match to TRBD2 (5 bases). The CDR3 is made up of 15 amino acids. V was cut by 2 bases and J by 9 bases, with 17 bases left in between. Germline-derived CDR1 and CDR2 are SGHTA and FQGTGA. CDR3 amino acids: CASSLSLVIGSEQFF. The CDR3 DNA reads TGTGCCAGCAGCTTATCACTAGTAATAGGGAGTGAGCAGTTCTTC.

The CDR3 DNA is TGTGCCAGCAGCTTAGGCCGGACTGGCCAAGAGACCCAGTACTTC. This translates into CASSLGRTGQETQYF. The genes are TRBV11-2 and TRBJ2-5, with a weak D call TRBD2 (5 bases). This CDR3 region has 15 residues. The germline V gene encodes CDR1 SGHAT and CDR2 FQNNGV. V lost 1 base to trimming and J lost 1 base, with 10 bases between them.